This T cell receptor (beta chain) was sequenced during a study of PD-1 blockade in classical Hodgkin lymphoma. V lost 5 bases to trimming and J lost 0 bases, with 9 bases between them. Germline CDR1 is SGHTA and CDR2 is FQGNSA. The CDR3 is 14 residues long. A single count supports this clone. Its antigen is undetermined. The repertoire was sequenced with immunoSEQ multiplex PCR; TCRdb's copy has only in-frame clones and lacks some. The data contain 11,000 to 15,000 clones, 83% of them singletons. Overall study results and limits: Prior to therapy, complete responders displayed diversity much like that of newly diagnosed patients. TCR diversity at baseline was reported to be reduced in newly diagnosed patients relative to healthy donors. The repertoire differences lack a defined cause, possibly disease activity or prior therapy.

Every patient was affected by relapse after autologous stem cell transplantation, while exposure to brentuximab vedotin was not uniform. J is TRBJ2-3 and V is TRBV7-2; no reliable D call. This clonotype originated in a human donor with classical Hodgkin lymphoma. Sequencing was performed on peripheral blood mononuclear cells (PBMCs), taken at baseline. The CDR3: CASSILRSTDTQYF. In nucleotides, the CDR3 is TGTGCCAGCAGCATACTTCGGAGCACAGATACGCAGTATTTT.